The table lists the clone carrying this T cell receptor (beta chain) with a count of one. What it recognizes is unknown. CDR3 size: 14 residues. CDR1 is MGHRA, CDR2 YSYEKL, per germline. V lost 3 bases and J 3 bases, leaving 10 bases between the germline ends. The donors, healthy Caucasians from Russia, were aged about 6 to 95. This sample stems from a study of blood T cells in healthy people across ages. The study's findings and limits: TCR beta diversity tracked closely with naive T cell percentage. More naive CD4+ cells and higher diversity were found in long-lived than in aged donors.

Through a sample-barcoded 5' primer and a J-beta primer mix, a second PCR was run for roughly 7 to 12 cycles. TCRdb itself ran the 5' RACE reads through MiXCR, one entry per CDR3 protein. The repertoire holds about 580,000 distinct CDR3 sequences, with less than 60% as singletons. Material for sequencing was blood. The clonotype comes from a man older than 75 in good health. The chain has TRBV4-1 and TRBJ2-3; TRBD2 might be the D (5 bases). CDR3: CASSHVLGTDTQYF. The CDR3 DNA reads TGCGCCAGCAGCCACGTACTAGGGACAGATACGCAGTATTTT.